These T cell receptor beta chains were read from a single sample in a study of cytomegalovirus exposure and HLA in healthy donors. Data came from immunoSEQ multiplex PCR; TCRdb stores just in-frame clones and leaves some out. The sample lists about 190,000 clones; 75% to 80% were seen once. Sequencing input: PBMCs. Source of these receptors: a woman younger than 45 in good health and CMV-seropositive. Each CDR3 is given with its conserved first and last residue. The order of the fields is V gene, J gene, clone size, CDR3 length, D gene, CDR3 protein, CDR3 DNA. D genes are given only for firm matches. Not every row has a clone size; where given, it reads once, few, many or a size class.

>TRBV7-9|TRBJ2-5|once|15|TRBD1
CASSLGTGGVETQYF
TGTGCCAGCAGTTTGGGGACAGGGGGGGTAGAGACCCAGTACTTC
>TRBV4-3|TRBJ1-2|-|16|-
CASSPQAGQEPYGYTF
TGCGCCAGCAGCCCCCAGGCAGGGCAAGAACCCTATGGCTACACCTTC
>TRBV4-3|TRBJ2-7|-|14|-
CASSQEGSTYEQYF
TGCGCCAGCAGCCAAGAGGGGAGCACCTACGAGCAGTACTTC
>TRBV4-3|TRBJ2-3|once|15|-
CASSRGQMGRDTQYF
TGCGCCAGCAGCCGCGGACAGATGGGGCGAGATACGCAGTATTTT
>TRBV28|TRBJ2-7|few|14|TRBD2
CASSPHRGGREQYF
TGTGCCAGCAGTCCCCACCGGGGGGGTAGAGAGCAGTACTTC
>TRBV6-4|TRBJ2-2|-|15|TRBD2
CASSGTSGSPGELFF
TGTGCCAGCAGTGGTACTAGCGGGAGTCCTGGGGAGCTGTTTTTT
>TRBV27|TRBJ2-3|-|15|TRBD2
CASSPRLAGVDTQYF
TGTGCCAGCAGTCCCAGACTAGCGGGAGTGGATACGCAGTATTTT
>TRBV6-6|TRBJ2-5|once|12|-
CASSYGSWVQYF
TGTGCCAGCAGTTACGGGAGTTGGGTCCAGTACTTC
>TRBV7-2|TRBJ2-1|-|13|-
CASSFQGGDEQFF
TGTGCCAGCAGCTTTCAAGGGGGGGATGAGCAGTTCTTC
>TRBV4-3|TRBJ1-1|-|13|-
CASVGTPGAEAFF
TGCGCCAGCGTAGGCACCCCCGGGGCTGAAGCTTTCTTT
>TRBV11-2|TRBJ1-1|-|17|-
CASSLPRGGGMNTEAFF
TGTGCCAGCAGCTTACCGCGTGGGGGGGGTATGAACACTGAAGCTTTCTTT
>TRBV7-2|TRBJ2-3|-|15|TRBD2
CASSSSGWGGDTQYF
TGTGCCAGCAGCAGTAGCGGGTGGGGAGGGGATACGCAGTATTTT
>TRBV18|TRBJ2-2|few|18|TRBD1
CASSLLLTGTGDTGELFF
TGTGCCAGCTCACTTCTACTAACCGGGACAGGGGACACCGGGGAGCTGTTTTTT